This T cell receptor beta chain was sequenced for a study of response to subunit inactivated influenza vaccine. TCRdb called the RT-PCR reads again in MiXCR, with one record for every CDR3 protein. The sample has around 580,000 distinct CDR3 sequences; 10% to 15% are singletons. The germline V gene encodes CDR1 DFQATT and CDR2 SNEGSKA (reference sequence). The CDR3 sequence is 15 residues long. Trimming cost V 5 bases and J 4 bases; bases outside gene matches: 11. The source is a man in his fifties or sixties who received an inactivated influenza vaccine. The rearrangement links TRBV20-1 to TRBJ1-2; 9 nucleotides align to TRBD1. The sample was PBMCs from blood, taken on the day of vaccination. DNA for the CDR3: TGCAGTGCTCCCCCCCAGGACAGGGGAGTCTATGGCTACACCTTC. Residues: CSAPPQDRGVYGYTF.